The clone carrying this TCR beta chain was found a few times. Trimming removed 0 bases at V and 5 bases at J, with 10 bases between. The length of the CDR3 is 14 residues. Germline V lookup: CDR1 LGHNA, CDR2 YSLEER. The entry originates in a study of T cell changes during pregnancy in multiple sclerosis. Here immunoSEQ multiplex PCR was the method, and the copy in TCRdb shows in-frame clones only, minus some. The repertoire includes about 52,000 clones, around 92% of them detected once, and around 0.16% sits in the top ten. The sequences come from CD4+ T cells from peripheral blood mononuclear cells, collected after pregnancy. The chain links TRBV4-3 to TRBJ1-1; unclear D gene. This receptor was taken from a female donor in good health, enrolled as a control in a pregnancy study. CDR3 sequence: CASSQDGRRTEAFF. Written as DNA, the CDR3 is TGCGCCAGCAGCCAAGATGGACGGAGGACTGAAGCTTTCTTT.